The 32 T cell receptor beta chains below come from one sample, sequenced in a study of CD8+ T cells in alopecia areata. RNA was isolated and reverse transcribed to cDNA, the sequencing template. Clones were sequenced by immunoSEQ multiplex PCR, and TCRdb holds only the in-frame ones, with some missing. The table has around 160,000 clones, around 87% seen once. The source was CD8+ T cells sorted from blood, collected at week 0. The receptor set was obtained from a human donor with alopecia areata.

This chain links TRBV13 with TRBJ2-3; 8 nucleotides align to TRBD2. V gave up 4 bases and J gave up 1 base; unmatched junction bases: 4. The CDR3 is made up of 15 amino acids. Per the germline V gene, CDR1 is PRHDT and CDR2 is FYEKMQ (reference sequence). CDR3 in amino acids: CASSSGGAGTDTQYF. In nucleotides, the CDR3 is TGTGCCAGCAGCTCCGGGGGGGCCGGCACAGATACGCAGTATTTT.

This chain uses TRBV4-1 with TRBJ2-1; the D is unclear. CDR1 and CDR2 (germline): MGHRA, YSYEKL. The CDR3 consists of 13 residues. Between the trimmed V and J ends, which lost 6 bases and 5 bases, there was a span of 11 bases. The CDR3 nucleotides read TGCGCCAGCAGTCCTAACTTTAACAATGAGCAGTTCTTC. This sequence encodes CASSPNFNNEQFF.

The chain employs TRBV5-4 and TRBJ2-1; D possibly matches TRBD1 or TRBD2 (5 bases each). V lost 3 bases and J 9 bases, leaving 13 bases between the germline ends. This CDR3 region has 13 residues. Germline V lookup: CDR1 SGHNT, CDR2 YYREEE (reference sequence). DNA for the CDR3: TGTGCCAGCAGCTCCGGGACGTTGGGTGAGCAGTTCTTC. Protein sequence: CASSSGTLGEQFF.

This clone was seen only once. The rearrangement uses TRBV30 and TRBJ1-2; D is unclear. Trimming removed 0 bases from V and 5 bases from J, with 10 bases in between. The CDR3 has 13 residues. CDR1 and CDR2 from the germline V gene are GTSNPN and SVGIG (reference sequence). The DNA for the CDR3 is TGTGCCTGGAGTGTAATTGGTGGATATGGCTACACCTTC. This translates into CAWSVIGGYGYTF.

The chain recombines TRBV7-9 with TRBJ2-7; D uncertain. V gave up 7 bases and J gave up 0 bases, with 10 bases separating them. This CDR3 has 13 residues. CDR1 is SEHNR, CDR2 FQNEAQ, per germline (reference sequence). CDR3 sequence (DNA): TGTGCCAGCACCCTCGACGACTCCTACGAGCAGTACTTC. This translates into CASTLDDSYEQYF.

The V and J genes are TRBV7-9 and TRBJ2-1; no reliable D call. Germline CDR1 is SEHNR and CDR2 is FQNEAQ (reference sequence). The CDR3 loop spans 11 amino acids. V was pared by 5 bases and J by 10 bases, with 9 bases between. The CDR3 DNA sequence: TGTGCCAGCAGCCCGGGCACGGAGCAGTTCTTC. Amino acid sequence: CASSPGTEQFF.

J is TRBJ2-7 and V is TRBV5-1; 9 bases agree with TRBD1. The V gene's germline CDR1 is SGHRS and CDR2 YFSETQ. The CDR3 has 14 amino acids. With V trimmed by 4 bases and J by 4 bases, 6 bases remained unmatched. The CDR3 region is CASSDGTGRYEQYF. As DNA, the CDR3 is TGCGCCAGCAGCGACGGGACAGGGAGGTACGAGCAGTACTTC.

V is TRBV28 and J is TRBJ1-1; D ambiguous. The CDR3 has 19 amino acids. Per the germline V gene, CDR1 is MDHEN and CDR2 is SYDVKM. The V and J ends lost 6 bases and 0 bases respectively, with 26 bases between them. The CDR3 loop reads CASSSSPRSSHTMNTEAFF. The CDR3 nucleotides read TGTGCCAGCAGCTCGTCCCCGCGGAGCAGCCATACGATGAACACTGAAGCTTTCTTT. The full variable domain, completed using reference TRBV28 and TRBJ1-1, is DVKVTQSSRYLVKRTGEKVFLECVQDMDHENMFWYRQDPGLGLRLIYFSYDVKMKEKGDIPEGYSVSREKKERFSLILESASTNQTSMYLCASSSSPRSSHTMNTEAFFGQGTRLTVV.

This chain joins TRBV7-8 and TRBJ2-7; TRBD2 aligns across 8 bases. Germline loops: CDR1 SGHVS, CDR2 FQNEAQ. V was pared by 8 bases and J by 3 bases, with 12 bases of the junction left unmatched. This CDR3 is 15 amino acids long. CDR3 loop: CASFTRAGLVYEQYF. Here the CDR3 DNA reads TGTGCCAGCTTCACCCGGGCGGGACTAGTCTACGAGCAGTACTTC.

This chain uses TRBV4-1 with TRBJ2-5; TRBD2 matches at 8 bases. The J call may be wrong; the DNA end is better matched by TRBJ2-7. Germline V gene data show CDR1 as MGHRA and CDR2 as YSYEKL. The CDR3 is 15 amino acids. The CDR3 DNA sequence: TGCGCCAGCAGCCAAGAGGTAGCGGGACCCTACGAGCAGTACTTC. Its protein product is CASSQEVAGPYEQYF.

J is TRBJ2-3 and V is TRBV13; weak D call: TRBD1 (6 bases). Germline V gene lookup returns CDR1 PRHDT and CDR2 FYEKMQ (reference sequence). The CDR3 covers 14 residues. V was trimmed by 5 bases and J by 4 bases, leaving 13 bases between them. Here the CDR3 reads CASSPGQTADTQYF. The CDR3 DNA reads as TGTGCCAGCAGCCCTGGACAGACAGCAGATACGCAGTATTTT. The full variable domain, rest sourced from reference TRBV13 and TRBJ2-3, is AAGVIQSPRHLIKEKRETATLKCYPIPRHDTVYWYQQGPGQDPQFLISFYEKMQSDKGSIPDRFSAQQFSDYHSELNMSSLELGDSALYFCASSPGQTADTQYFGPGTRLTVL.

V and J are TRBV6-5 and TRBJ1-1; D is unresolved. With 5 bases removed from V and 8 bases from J, the gap between germline ends came to 18 bases. This CDR3 is 14 amino acids long. Germline CDR1 reads MNHEY; CDR2 reads SVGAGI. The CDR3, as DNA: TGTGCCAGCAGTACAGCAGGACTACAGTGGGAAGCTTTCTTT. Translated, it gives CASSTAGLQWEAFF.

The V gene is TRBV4-1, the J gene TRBJ1-1, with D perhaps matching TRBD1 (6 bases). The CDR3 sequence is 15 residues long. In germline, CDR1 is MGHRA, CDR2 YSYEKL. With 3 bases removed from V and 5 bases from J, the gap between germline ends came to 16 bases. DNA for the CDR3: TGCGCCAGCAGCCATGGGGGCGGCGGAGGGACTGAAGCTTTCTTT. The encoded protein is CASSHGGGGGTEAFF.

The chain employs TRBV16 and TRBJ2-1; 9 bases agree with TRBD1. Germline lookup yields CDR1 KGHSY and CDR2 FQNENV. The CDR3 is 15 amino acids. J gave up 5 bases and V 6 bases, and 8 bases lay outside the gene matches. In DNA form, the CDR3 reads TGTGCCAGCAGTCCCGGGACAGGGACAAACAATGAGCAGTTCTTC. Its protein product is CASSPGTGTNNEQFF.

The rearrangement links TRBV27 to TRBJ2-7; D uncertain. The CDR3 is made up of 11 amino acids. Germline values: CDR1 MNHEY, CDR2 SMNVEV (reference sequence). Trimming removed 5 bases at V and 5 bases at J, with 7 bases between. The CDR3 sequence: CASSKSNEQYF. The CDR3 DNA is TGTGCCAGCAGTAAATCAAACGAGCAGTACTTC.

This clone has only a few counts. The CDR3 nucleotides are TGTGCCAGCAGCCCCGGACTAGGGACGCAGTATTTT. Protein: CASSPGLGTQYF. The rearrangement links TRBV5-6 to TRBJ2-3; 7 nucleotides match TRBD2. The germline CDR1 and CDR2 sequences are SGHDT and YYEEEE. V trimming: 4 bases; J trimming: 9 bases; junction bases outside the gene matches: 5. The CDR3 runs 12 residues.

The V call is TRBV7-8, the J call TRBJ2-1, with D perhaps assigned TRBD1 or TRBD2 (5 bases each). The V end lost 7 bases, the J end lost 1 base, and 17 bases lay between the germline ends. Germline CDR1 and CDR2: SGHVS and FQNEAQ. The CDR3 covers 16 residues. The CDR3 loop reads CASIHSGTGSYNEQFF. As DNA, the CDR3 is TGTGCCAGCATCCATTCCGGGACGGGTTCCTACAATGAGCAGTTCTTC.

CDR3 sequence (DNA): TGCGCCAGCAGCCAAGGACTAGCGGGAGACGAGCAGTACTTC. It is translated as CASSQGLAGDEQYF. The rearrangement joins TRBV4-1 to TRBJ2-7, with 12 bases fitting TRBD2. CDR1 and CDR2 (germline): MGHRA, YSYEKL. The CDR3 is made up of 14 amino acids. V dropped 1 base and J dropped 5; count of bases not matched to a gene: 0.

The gene calls are TRBV11-2 and TRBJ2-3; D is uncertain. Germline V gene data show CDR1 as SGHAT and CDR2 as FQNNGV. The CDR3 is made up of 15 amino acids. The V end lost 3 bases, the J end lost 0 bases, and 10 bases lay between the germline ends. CDR3 loop: CASSFDISSTDTQYF. CDR3 bases: TGTGCCAGCAGCTTTGATATTTCTAGCACAGATACGCAGTATTTT. The entire variable domain, with the rest obtained from reference TRBV11-2 and TRBJ2-3, is as follows: EAGVAQSPRYKIIEKRQSVAFWCNPISGHATLYWYQQILGQGPKLLIQFQNNGVVDDSQLPKDRFSAERLKGVDSTLKIQPAKLEDSAVYLCASSFDISSTDTQYFGPGTRLTVL.

The rearrangement joins TRBV9 to TRBJ2-3; possibly TRBD1 for D (6 bases). The CDR3 has 19 amino acids. Germline values: CDR1 SGDLS, CDR2 YYNGEE. The ends were cut back, 0 bases at V and 6 bases at J, with 26 bases in the middle. The DNA of the CDR3 is TGTGCCAGCAGCGTAGATAGAAGGGGGTCTAGTGCAGTAGTGGATACGCAGTATTTT. This codes for CASSVDRRGSSAVVDTQYF.

Notes on this clone: This specimen includes other DNA sequences encoding the same CDR3. The chain recombines TRBV29-1 with TRBJ2-1; D is possibly TRBD1 (6 bases). The CDR3 spans 15 residues. CDR1 SQVTM and CDR2 ANQGSEA come from the germline V gene. V gave up 2 bases and J gave up 0 bases, with 11 bases separating them. The CDR3 coding sequence is TGCAGCGTTGAATACACAGGGAGCTCCTACAATGAGCAGTTCTTC. This sequence encodes CSVEYTGSSYNEQFF.

The chain links TRBV5-1 to TRBJ2-1; possible D gene TRBD2, 6 bases. The CDR3 totals 16 residues. Per the germline V gene, CDR1 is SGHRS and CDR2 is YFSETQ. V lost 3 bases and J 7 bases, leaving 20 bases between the germline ends. The CDR3 is CASSSLPEGGVNEQFF. As DNA, the CDR3 is TGCGCCAGCAGCTCGCTACCGGAGGGAGGAGTGAATGAGCAGTTCTTC.

This chain uses TRBV11-2 with TRBJ2-7; a possible D gene is TRBD2 (6 bases). The germline CDR1 and CDR2 sequences are SGHAT and FQNNGV. The CDR3 has 14 amino acids. V lost 9 bases, J lost 4 bases, and 19 bases lay in between. Here the CDR3 reads CASGGGLSIYEQYF. The CDR3 DNA reads TGTGCCAGTGGGGGAGGACTCTCGATATACGAGCAGTACTTC.

The CDR3 nucleotides are TGTGCCAGCAGCGAGGGGGGCCACGAGCAGTACTTC. It encodes CASSEGGHEQYF. V gene TRBV11-2 combines with J gene TRBJ2-7; D assignment may be TRBD1 or TRBD2 (6 bases each). V lost 5 bases and J lost 5, with 10 bases in between. Looked up from germline, CDR1 is SGHAT and CDR2 is FQNNGV. CDR3 length equals 12 residues.

This chain uses TRBV7-9 with TRBJ2-3; 7 bases fit TRBD1. The germline CDR1 and CDR2 sequences are SEHNR and FQNEAQ (reference sequence). The J segment lost 1 base and the V segment lost 7 bases, leaving 5 bases of the junction unmatched. The CDR3 sequence is 14 residues long. For the CDR3, the DNA is TGTGCCAGCAACCGGGACAGAGGCACAGATACGCAGTATTTT. The encoded protein is CASNRDRGTDTQYF.

This CDR3 is CASSHLGTGTGEDEQYF. The CDR3 DNA reads as TGCGCCAGCAGCCACCTAGGGACAGGGACGGGGGAAGACGAGCAGTACTTC. The rearrangement uses TRBV4-1 and TRBJ2-7; TRBD1 aligns across 9 bases. V lost 3 bases, J lost 5 bases, and 14 bases stayed unmatched. The germline V gene encodes CDR1 MGHRA and CDR2 YSYEKL. The CDR3 runs 17 residues.

The chain recombines TRBV2 with TRBJ1-4, with TRBD1 as a possible D gene (6 bases). CDR1 is SNHLY and CDR2 is FYNNEI in the germline V gene. The CDR3 has 11 residues. V lost 11 bases, J lost 7 bases, and 11 bases lay in between. The CDR3 bases are TGTGCCGGGGGCCCCGGTGAAAAACTGTTTTTT. It yields the protein CAGGPGEKLFF.

This clone appeared once. The rearrangement links TRBV7-9 to TRBJ2-2; D remains unclear. V was shortened by 4 bases and J by 1 base, with 16 bases between the two germline ends. CDR1 is SEHNR, CDR2 FQNEAQ, per germline (reference sequence). CDR3 length: 17 amino acids. Here the CDR3 reads CASSSVSTGLNTGELFF. The CDR3 DNA sequence: TGTGCCAGCAGCTCTGTTTCAACCGGGTTGAACACCGGGGAGCTGTTTTTT.

The chain uses TRBV6-5 and TRBJ2-3, with 8 positions matching TRBD1. Trimming at V came to 0 bases and at J to 7 bases, leaving 9 bases not matched to a gene. This CDR3 has 16 residues. The germline V gene has CDR1 MNHEY and CDR2 SVGAGI. CDR3 sequence (DNA): TGTGCCAGCAGTTACTCGATTTCCAGGGGGCTTTATACGCAGTATTTT. This gives the protein CASSYSISRGLYTQYF.

This rearrangement joins TRBV7-9 to TRBJ2-3, with 14 nucleotides matching TRBD2. The CDR3 extends over 16 amino acids. With V trimmed by 5 bases and J by 2 bases, 3 bases remained unmatched. Looked up from germline, CDR1 is SEHNR and CDR2 is FQNEAQ (reference sequence). CDR3 sequence: CASSTGLAGATDTQYF. The CDR3 region has the DNA TGTGCCAGCAGCACGGGACTAGCGGGAGCCACAGATACGCAGTATTTT. Filled out from reference TRBV7-9 and TRBJ2-3, the complete variable domain reads DTGVSQNPRHKITKRGQNVTFRCDPISEHNRLYWYRQTLGQGPEFLTYFQNEAQLEKSRLLSDRFSAERPKGSFSTLEIQRTEQGDSAMYLCASSTGLAGATDTQYFGPGTRLTVL.

This clone was picked up one time. The J gene is TRBJ2-1, the V gene TRBV4-1; unclear D gene. The CDR3 is 13 amino acids. The V gene's germline CDR1 is MGHRA and CDR2 YSYEKL. The ends were cut back, 6 bases at V and 9 bases at J, with 15 bases in the middle. The CDR3 bases are TGCGCCAGCAGTCAACCCCTGGCCATTGAGCAGTTCTTC. Its protein product is CASSQPLAIEQFF.

The rearrangement joins TRBV29-1 to TRBJ2-7; no clear D gene. The CDR3 extends over 13 amino acids. The germline V gene encodes CDR1 SQVTM and CDR2 ANQGSEA. Trimming removed 0 bases at V and 1 base at J, with 7 bases between. The CDR3 coding sequence is TGCAGCGTTGAAGATGGCGGATCCTACGAGCAGTACTTC. Translated, it gives CSVEDGGSYEQYF.